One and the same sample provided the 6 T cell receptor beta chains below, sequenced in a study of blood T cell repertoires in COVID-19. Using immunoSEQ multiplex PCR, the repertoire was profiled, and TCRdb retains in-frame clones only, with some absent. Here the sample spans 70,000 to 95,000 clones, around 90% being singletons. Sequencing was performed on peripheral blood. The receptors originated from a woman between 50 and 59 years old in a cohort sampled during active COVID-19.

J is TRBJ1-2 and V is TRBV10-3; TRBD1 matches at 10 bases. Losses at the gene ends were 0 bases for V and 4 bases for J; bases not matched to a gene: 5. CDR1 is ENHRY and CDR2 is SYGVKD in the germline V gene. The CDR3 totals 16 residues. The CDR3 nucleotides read TGTGCCATCAGTGAGTCGACAGGGGGCGCCTCCTATGGCTACACCTTC. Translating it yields CAISESTGGASYGYTF.

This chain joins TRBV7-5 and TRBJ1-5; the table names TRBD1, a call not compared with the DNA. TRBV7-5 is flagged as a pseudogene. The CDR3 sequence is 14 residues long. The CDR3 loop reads CARSPTGGDQPQHF. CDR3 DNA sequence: TGTGCCAGAAGCCCCACAGGGGGAGATCAGCCCCAGCATTTT.

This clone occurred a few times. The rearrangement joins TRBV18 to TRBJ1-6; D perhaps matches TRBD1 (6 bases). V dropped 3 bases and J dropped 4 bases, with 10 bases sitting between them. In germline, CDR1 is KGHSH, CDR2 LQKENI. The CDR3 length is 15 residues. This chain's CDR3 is CASSPYGQYNSPLHF. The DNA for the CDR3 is TGTGCCAGCTCACCCTACGGACAGTATAATTCACCCCTCCACTTT.

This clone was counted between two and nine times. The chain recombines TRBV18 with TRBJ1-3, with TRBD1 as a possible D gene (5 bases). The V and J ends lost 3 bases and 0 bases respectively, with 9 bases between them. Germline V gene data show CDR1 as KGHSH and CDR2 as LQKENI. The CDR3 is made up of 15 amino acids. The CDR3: CASSPQGISGNTIYF. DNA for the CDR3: TGTGCCAGCTCACCCCAGGGAATCTCTGGAAACACCATATATTTT.

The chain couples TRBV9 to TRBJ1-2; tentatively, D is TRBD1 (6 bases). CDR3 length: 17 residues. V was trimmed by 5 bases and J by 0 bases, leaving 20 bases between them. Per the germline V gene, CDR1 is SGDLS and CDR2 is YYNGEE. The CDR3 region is CASRMTGSTRPNYGYTF. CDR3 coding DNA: TGTGCCAGCAGGATGACAGGATCCACCCGCCCTAACTATGGCTACACCTTC.

CDR3 loop: CASSLTGTGELFF. The CDR3 DNA follows: TGCGCCAGCAGTCTGACAGGGACCGGGGAGCTGTTTTTT. The chain combines TRBV10-1 with TRBJ2-2; 7 bases are shared with TRBD1. V lost 5 bases and J lost 5; bases outside the gene matches: 2. Germline CDR1 and CDR2: WNHNN and SYGVQD (reference sequence). There are 13 residues in the CDR3.